These 15 T cell receptor beta chains were sequenced from one sample in a study of low-dose radiotherapy and immunotherapy resistance in tumors. With TRAV- and TRBV-specific primers, first-strand cDNA was made, covering the alpha and beta chains. The authors ran around 22 PCR cycles to amplify TCRs with a constant-region primer and V-primer adapter. TCRdb reprocessed the reads via MiXCR and lists one record per CDR3 protein. The sample lists approximately 90,000 distinct CDR3 sequences, under 9.5% occurring once. Time point in this sample: before trial treatment. The sequencing used PBMCs, collected before treatment. The receptors come from a male donor with prostate cancer.

This clonotype was detected many times. The rearrangement uses TRBV6-2 or TRBV6-3 and TRBJ2-1; 11 nucleotides agree with TRBD2. Germline V gene data show CDR1 as MNHEY and CDR2 as SVGEGT. The CDR3 sequence is 15 residues long. After removal of 6 bases from V and 3 bases from J, the junction contained 4 bases not matched to a gene. The CDR3 coding sequence is TGTGCCAGCAGCACCGGGACTAGCGGCTACAATGAGCAGTTCTTC. Translation: CASSTGTSGYNEQFF.

This clonotype was counted ten times or more. The chain recombines TRBV5-4 with TRBJ2-1; D not resolved. Germline CDR1 reads SGHNT; CDR2 reads YYREEE (reference sequence). V was pared by 0 bases and J by 9 bases, with 16 bases between. The CDR3 extends over 15 amino acids. CDR3 residues: CASSLALTPGGEQFF. CDR3 bases: TGTGCCAGCAGCTTGGCCTTGACCCCCGGTGGTGAGCAGTTCTTC.

This clonotype was seen repeatedly, ten times or more. This chain connects TRBV2 to TRBJ2-2; perhaps TRBD2 as D (5 bases). Germline V gene lookup returns CDR1 SNHLY and CDR2 FYNNEI. This CDR3 spans 14 amino acids. V lost 5 bases to trimming and J lost 4 bases, with 11 bases between them. In DNA form, the CDR3 reads TGTGCCAGCAGTCCCTCCGGACTCACCGGGGAGCTGTTTTTT. The encoded protein is CASSPSGLTGELFF.

There are many counts of this clonotype. The chain uses TRBV18 and TRBJ2-7, with TRBD2 identical over 12 bases. With 3 bases clipped from V and 0 bases from J, the junction kept 6 bases outside the gene matches. From germline, CDR1 is KGHSH and CDR2 LQKENI. This CDR3 is 17 amino acids long. This CDR3 is CASSPGLAGVSSYEQYF. The CDR3 bases are TGTGCCAGCTCACCGGGACTAGCGGGTGTTAGCTCCTACGAGCAGTACTTC.

J is TRBJ2-2 and V is TRBV2; D gene ambiguous. Germline V gene data show CDR1 as SNHLY and CDR2 as FYNNEI. The CDR3 has 15 amino acids. Between the trimmed V and J ends, which lost 0 bases and 4 bases, there was a span of 9 bases. CDR3 loop: CASSEAIQSTGELFF. CDR3 sequence (DNA): TGTGCCAGCAGTGAAGCGATCCAGTCCACCGGGGAGCTGTTTTTT. Supplemented by reference TRBV2 and TRBJ2-2, the full variable domain reads EPEVTQTPSHQVTQMGQEVILRCVPISNHLYFYWYRQILGQKVEFLVSFYNNEISEKSEIFDDQFSVERPDGSNFTLKIRSTKLEDSAMYFCASSEAIQSTGELFFGEGSRLTVL.

This clonotype was seen many times. V usage is TRBV28 and J usage is TRBJ2-2, with D perhaps matching TRBD2 (6 bases). Germline loops: CDR1 MDHEN, CDR2 SYDVKM. Trimming left V 3 bases short and J 5 bases short, with 10 bases between. The CDR3 runs 14 residues. CDR3 coding DNA: TGTGCCAGCAGTTTTGGAGGGAAGACCGGGGAGCTGTTTTTT. Protein: CASSFGGKTGELFF.

This clonotype was seen many times. The V call is TRBV11-2, the J call TRBJ1-1; D gene unclear. Trimming stripped 4 bases from V and 1 base from J, with 7 bases between. Germline CDR1 and CDR2: SGHAT and FQNNGV. The CDR3 is made up of 13 amino acids. CDR3 residues: CASSYVENTEAFF. DNA of the CDR3: TGTGCCAGCAGCTATGTCGAGAACACTGAAGCTTTCTTT.

The genes are TRBV6-5 and TRBJ2-4; tentatively, D is TRBD1 or TRBD2 (5 bases each). The V end lost 6 bases, the J end lost 7 bases, and 19 bases lay between the germline ends. Per germline, CDR1 MNHEY and CDR2 SVGAGI. The CDR3 runs to 15 residues. The CDR3 spells CASRLTVWGVNIQYF. CDR3 coding DNA: TGTGCCAGCAGGCTGACAGTTTGGGGAGTCAACATTCAGTACTTC.

At least ten counts were recorded for this clonotype. This sequence joins TRBV5-1 and TRBJ1-1, with 7 bases matching TRBD1. With 0 bases clipped from V and 0 bases from J, the junction kept 5 bases outside the gene matches. The CDR3 loop spans 16 amino acids. CDR1 SGHRS and CDR2 YFSETQ come from the germline V gene. CDR3 DNA sequence: TGCGCCAGCAGCTTGGAAGGGGGCGGGATGAACACTGAAGCTTTCTTT. Translation: CASSLEGGGMNTEAFF.

This clonotype was detected many times. The J gene is TRBJ2-1, the V gene TRBV24-1; D tentatively reads TRBD1 or TRBD2 (5 bases each). The germline gives CDR1 KGHDR, CDR2 SFDVKD. This CDR3 is 16 amino acids long. The V gene lost 2 bases and the J gene lost 9 bases, with 19 bases spanning the gap. The DNA of the CDR3 is TGTGCCACCAGTGATTCCGCCGGGACCCTCTGGAGTGAGCAGTTCTTC. Amino acid sequence: CATSDSAGTLWSEQFF.

This clonotype was seen ten or more times. V gene TRBV28 combines with J gene TRBJ1-5; the D gene is possibly TRBD1 (6 bases). CDR1 and CDR2 (germline): MDHEN, SYDVKM. This CDR3 region has 16 residues. The V and J ends lost 3 bases and 4 bases respectively, with 16 bases between them. CDR3 nucleotides: TGTGCCAGCAGTTTTTTATCCGGGCAGGGGAATCAGCCCCAGCATTTT. Encoded protein: CASSFLSGQGNQPQHF.

Many counts were recorded for this clonotype. The chain employs TRBV29-1 and TRBJ2-5; 8 nucleotides agree with TRBD1. This CDR3 region has 12 residues. Losses at the gene ends were 3 bases for V and 5 bases for J; bases not matched to a gene: 2. Germline V gene sequence: CDR1 SQVTM, CDR2 ANQGSEA. The CDR3 DNA reads TGCAGCGTTGAGAGGACAGGGGAGACCCAGTACTTC. This translates into CSVERTGETQYF.

This clonotype has ten or more counts. CDR3 sequence reads: CAWSRQLLYNEQFF. CDR3 coding DNA: TGTGCCTGGAGTCGCCAACTGCTTTACAATGAGCAGTTCTTC. The rearrangement joins TRBV30 to TRBJ2-1; D not resolved. The CDR3 has 14 amino acids. The V gene lost 2 bases and the J gene lost 4 bases, with 12 bases spanning the gap. In germline, CDR1 is GTSNPN, CDR2 SVGIG (reference sequence). The full variable domain, with the rest looked up from reference TRBV30 and TRBJ2-1, is SQTIHQWPATLVQPVGSPLSLECTVEGTSNPNLYWYRQAAGRGLQLLFYSVGIGQISSEVPQNLSASRPQDRQFILSSKKLLLSDSGFYLCAWSRQLLYNEQFFGPGTRLTVL.

This clonotype was counted many times. The chain couples TRBV28 to TRBJ1-1; D remains unclear. Trimming took off 5 bases at V and 11 bases at J, with 15 bases between the two ends. The CDR3 loop spans 12 amino acids. The germline V gene has CDR1 MDHEN and CDR2 SYDVKM. CDR3 in amino acids: CASSLAGSRAFF. The CDR3 bases are TGTGCCAGCAGTCTTGCCGGCAGCCGGGCTTTCTTT.

This clonotype was counted at least ten times. The genes are TRBV4-2 and TRBJ2-1; TRBD2 agrees at 9 bases. The germline CDR1 and CDR2 sequences are LGHNA and YNFKEQ. V lost 1 base and J lost 5; bases outside the gene matches: 3. The CDR3 length is 15 residues. CDR3 residues: CASSQGLAENNEQFF. The CDR3 DNA follows: TGTGCCAGCAGCCAAGGACTAGCGGAAAACAATGAGCAGTTCTTC.